The rows below give T cell receptor beta chains drawn from one sample of a study of T cell repertoires in cytomegalovirus infection. TCRdb re-called the reads with MiXCR, one entry per CDR3 protein. The data contain 900,000 to 950,000 distinct CDR3 sequences, 31% of them singletons. Their recognized antigens are unknown. The sequences come from cultured CD8+ T cells from PBMCs, collected from culture after CMV antigen stimulation. The receptor source for this set is a human donor in good health (CMV status not recorded). Some clones in this sample may be carry-over from other donors' samples. Each CDR3 is given with its conserved first and last residue.

j_gene,v_gene,CDR3aa
TRBJ1-1,TRBV7-8,CASSPRDPGSLVGRIYTEAFF
TRBJ1-2,TRBV27,CASSNRRQGYGYTF
TRBJ2-3,TRBV7-6,CASSPLAGSRGDTQYF
TRBJ1-3,TRBV5-8,CASSAGQGFTGNTIYF
TRBJ1-1,TRBV5-5,CASSLELGDTEAFF
TRBJ1-1,TRBV19,CASSITLNTEAFF
TRBJ1-2,TRBV6-1,CATYSWVYGYTF
TRBJ1-6,TRBV7-9,CASSSDRKPMRVHF
TRBJ2-5,TRBV20-1,CSARDRTPGGPETQYF
TRBJ1-4,TRBV7-6,CASSLGYSGRGEKLFF
TRBJ2-3,TRBV19,CASSITITDTQYF
TRBJ1-5,TRBV12-3/TRBV12-4,CASSLAQAGGGQPQHF
TRBJ2-5,TRBV4-1,CASSQGGGQDSTKTQYF
TRBJ2-7,TRBV10-3,CAIGENYLGVHPAPYEQYF
TRBJ2-1,TRBV7-9,CASSPPSGGTTEQFF
TRBJ2-1,TRBV19,CASSPSGGPWNEQFF